The 13 T cell receptor beta chains in this list originate from one sample, sequenced in a study of response to subunit inactivated influenza vaccine. From the RT-PCR reads, TCRdb called clonotypes with MiXCR, one entry per CDR3 protein. Of roughly 500,000 distinct CDR3 sequences listed, more than 15% were seen once; the top ten hold roughly 3.1%. The sample consisted of CD4+ T cells sorted from PBMCs, taken less than 30 months after vaccination. The receptors stem from a man in his fifties or sixties who received an inactivated influenza vaccine.

This clonotype was picked up a small number of times. The V call is TRBV12-3 or TRBV12-4, the J call TRBJ1-1; 8 nucleotides line up with TRBD1. The CDR3 totals 12 residues. V lost 3 bases and J lost 10; bases outside the gene matches: 4. The DNA of the CDR3 is TGTGCCAGCAGTTTGGCAGGGGGCTTAGCTTTCTTT. Translation: CASSLAGGLAFF.

In its sample, this clonotype was seen a few times. The chain links TRBV7-7 to TRBJ2-5, with TRBD2 identical over 11 bases. The germline V gene encodes CDR1 SSHAT and CDR2 FNYEAQ (reference sequence). The CDR3 contains 16 residues. The ends lost 2 bases at V and 5 bases at J; junction bases unmatched: 7. CDR3 sequence (DNA): TGTGCCAGCAGCTTAATCACTAGCGGGAGTAGTGAGACCCAGTACTTC. It translates to CASSLITSGSSETQYF. Complete variable domain (other parts from reference TRBV7-7 and TRBJ2-5): GAGVSQSPRYKVTKRGQDVTLRCDPISSHATLYWYQQALGQGPEFLTYFNYEAQPDKSGLPSDRFSAERPEGSISTLTIQRTEQRDSAMYRCASSLITSGSSETQYFGPGTRLLVL.

This clonotype has only a few counts. This chain connects TRBV2 to TRBJ2-3; D perhaps matches TRBD1 (6 bases). The V gene lost 7 bases and the J gene lost 2 bases, with 13 bases spanning the gap. CDR3 length: 14 residues. Germline V gene lookup returns CDR1 SNHLY and CDR2 FYNNEI. Here the CDR3 reads CASIPDRTTDTQYF. CDR3 coding DNA: TGTGCCAGCATTCCCGACAGGACCACAGATACGCAGTATTTT.

There are a few counts of this clonotype. The chain recombines TRBV5-1 with TRBJ1-2; 10 positions agree with TRBD1. V was pared by 0 bases and J by 3 bases, with 5 bases of the junction left unmatched. CDR1 SGHRS and CDR2 YFSETQ come from the germline V gene. CDR3 length: 16 amino acids. The CDR3 reads CASSLVGQGTYYGYTF. The CDR3 DNA sequence: TGCGCCAGCAGCTTGGTGGGACAGGGGACTTACTATGGCTACACCTTC.

This clonotype was counted a few times. The gene calls are TRBV7-9 and TRBJ1-1, with D uncertain. In germline, CDR1 is SEHNR, CDR2 FQNEAQ (reference sequence). V was trimmed by 6 bases and J by 1 base, leaving 15 bases between them. This CDR3 is built from 15 residues. The CDR3: CASRQGGAENTEAFF. CDR3 DNA sequence: TGTGCCAGCAGACAAGGAGGCGCCGAGAACACTGAAGCTTTCTTT.

The chain carries TRBV28 and TRBJ2-7; tentatively, D is TRBD1 (6 bases). Trimming took 1 base from V and 0 from J, leaving 13 bases between them. Germline-derived CDR1 and CDR2 are MDHEN and SYDVKM. The CDR3 runs 16 residues. DNA for the CDR3: TGTGCCAGCAGTTTATTCGAGGGGGTGAGCTCCTACGAGCAGTACTTC. Amino acid sequence: CASSLFEGVSSYEQYF.

This clonotype was detected ten times or more. The rearrangement joins TRBV6-6 to TRBJ1-1; tentatively, D is TRBD1 (6 bases). The CDR3 is made up of 12 amino acids. Trimming took off 8 bases at V and 8 bases at J, with 15 bases between the two ends. Per germline, CDR1 MNHNY and CDR2 SVGAGI (reference sequence). The CDR3 loop is CASGRPGEEAFF. In DNA, the CDR3 is TGTGCCAGCGGAAGGCCAGGGGAGGAAGCTTTCTTT.

This clonotype was observed a few times. The chain has TRBV10-3 and TRBJ2-7; 13 bases agree with TRBD2. The CDR3 has 14 residues. Germline CDR1 reads ENHRY; CDR2 reads SYGVKD. The J segment lost 2 bases and the V segment lost 9 bases, leaving 4 bases of the junction unmatched. The CDR3 nucleotides read TGTGCCATTGCCGGGACTAGCGGGACCTACGAGCAGTACTTC. As protein: CAIAGTSGTYEQYF.

The chain's CDR3 is CSVRRGSINEQYF. CDR3 in DNA: TGCAGCGTTCGGCGCGGGAGTATCAACGAGCAGTACTTC. This chain connects TRBV29-1 to TRBJ2-7; 7 bases match TRBD2. The CDR3 sequence is 13 residues long. With 5 bases clipped from V and 5 bases from J, the junction kept 9 bases outside the gene matches. CDR1 and CDR2 (germline): SQVTM, ANQGSEA.

V usage is TRBV10-3 and J usage is TRBJ1-1; D call uncertain. This CDR3 is 13 amino acids long. V was clipped by 6 bases and J by 1 base, with 9 bases between them. Germline V gene sequence: CDR1 ENHRY, CDR2 SYGVKD. CDR3 protein: CAIRGGENTEAFF. CDR3 coding DNA: TGTGCCATCAGAGGCGGAGAGAACACTGAAGCTTTCTTT.

This chain uses TRBV12-3 or TRBV12-4 with TRBJ2-3; 9 nucleotides match TRBD2. J lost 2 bases, V lost 6 bases, and 6 bases had no gene match. CDR3 length: 15 residues. The CDR3 coding sequence is TGTGCCAGCAGCCGCTCTAGCGGGGCCACAGATACGCAGTATTTT. Translated: CASSRSSGATDTQYF.

This clonotype was counted at least ten times. This sequence joins TRBV19 and TRBJ1-5; TRBD1 aligns across 7 bases. The length of the CDR3 is 14 residues. Germline CDR1 is LNHDA and CDR2 is SQIVND (reference sequence). Trimming cost V 7 bases and J 11 bases; bases outside gene matches: 14. CDR3 sequence: CASTRPGTAHAQHF. The CDR3 nucleotides are TGTGCCAGTACCCGCCCAGGGACAGCTCATGCCCAGCATTTT.

The V gene is TRBV29-1, the J gene TRBJ2-7; possible D gene TRBD2, 5 bases. The CDR3 sequence is 11 residues long. Germline CDR1 is SQVTM and CDR2 is ANQGSEA. Trimming took 7 bases from V and 3 from J, leaving 10 bases between them. In DNA form, the CDR3 reads TGCAGCGCCTATGAGGGCTACGAGCAGTACTTC. Its protein product is CSAYEGYEQYF.